This T cell receptor (beta chain) was retrieved from a study of technical replicates of blood from a few donors. Measured with immunoSEQ multiplex PCR; TCRdb has only the in-frame clones, and not every one. The sample contains 60,000 to 65,000 clones, more than 75% of which appear only once. With V trimmed by 5 bases and J by 0 bases, 7 bases remained unmatched. Germline lookup yields CDR1 PRHDT and CDR2 FYEKMQ (reference sequence). There are 17 residues in the CDR3. The chain recombines TRBV13 with TRBJ1-1, with TRBD1 matching over 12 bases. This receptor was obtained from a human donor in good health. Some clones in this sample may be carry-over from other donors' samples. Sequencing was performed on PBMCs. The CDR3 protein is CASSPSGTGGMNTEAFF. The CDR3 nucleotides read TGTGCCAGCAGCCCCTCCGGGACAGGGGGCATGAACACTGAAGCTTTCTTT.